This TCR beta chain was sequenced during a study of T cell clonality in common variable immunodeficiency. Sequencing used immunoSEQ multiplex PCR; TCRdb keeps in-frame clones, though not all of them. This repertoire holds tens of thousands of clones, and none appear only once. The CDR3 spans 14 residues. V was shortened by 5 bases and J by 2 bases, with 10 bases between the two germline ends. Regarding the study as a whole: Reportedly, TCR beta sequences from common variable immunodeficiency showed fewer deletions and N-nucleotide insertions.

No CVID subject was ill or on immunomodulatory drugs when sampled. The table lists this clone with many counts. As yet, its antigen is unknown. The missing CDR3 end, 3 residues past where the read stops, is filled in from the germline J gene. Material for sequencing was peripheral blood mononuclear cells. The chain is built from TRBV12-3 or TRBV12-4 and TRBJ1-5; tentatively, D is TRBD1 (5 bases). The sequence was collected from a human donor with common variable immunodeficiency. CDR3 in amino acids: CASSPQAGNQPQHF. CDR3 DNA, as far as it was read: TGTGCCAGCAGTCCACAGGCGGGCAATCAGCCC.